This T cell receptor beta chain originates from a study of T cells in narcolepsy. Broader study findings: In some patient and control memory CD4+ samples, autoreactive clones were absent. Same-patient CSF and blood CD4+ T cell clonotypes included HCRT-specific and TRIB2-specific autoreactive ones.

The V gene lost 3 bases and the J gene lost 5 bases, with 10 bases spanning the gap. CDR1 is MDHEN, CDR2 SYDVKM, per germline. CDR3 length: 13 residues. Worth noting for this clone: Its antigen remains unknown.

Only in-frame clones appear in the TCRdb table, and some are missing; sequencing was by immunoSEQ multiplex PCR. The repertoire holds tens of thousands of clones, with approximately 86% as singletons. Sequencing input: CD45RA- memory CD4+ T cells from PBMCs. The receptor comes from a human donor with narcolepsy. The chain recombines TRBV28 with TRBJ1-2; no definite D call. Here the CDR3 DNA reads TGTGCCAGCAGTTTGGGCGGAAATTATGGCTACACCTTC. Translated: CASSLGGNYGYTF.